Detailed here is one T cell receptor beta chain. This specimen includes other DNA sequences encoding the same CDR3. The data were obtained in a study of T cell changes during pregnancy in multiple sclerosis. This CDR3 region has 13 residues. Germline V CDR1 and CDR2: LNHDA, SQIVND (reference sequence). With 0 bases removed from V and 3 bases from J, the gap between germline ends came to 5 bases. Repertoires were generated with immunoSEQ multiplex PCR, while TCRdb's copy carries only in-frame clones and drops some. Of around 69,000 clones in the sample, over 75% are singletons; the top ten hold approximately 5.3%.

The gene calls are TRBV19 and TRBJ2-5; unclear D gene. The sequencing used CD8+ T cells from peripheral blood mononuclear cells, collected before pregnancy. This TCR came from a female donor with multiple sclerosis, enrolled in a pregnancy study. The CDR3 is CASSIDGEETQYF. CDR3 DNA: TGTGCCAGTAGTATAGATGGAGAAGAGACCCAGTACTTC.